These T cell receptor beta chains were read from a single sample in a study of cytomegalovirus exposure and HLA in healthy donors. Measured with immunoSEQ multiplex PCR; TCRdb has only the in-frame clones, and not every one. The data contain roughly 180,000 clones, more than 75% of them singletons. Sequenced: PBMCs. The receptors here all came from a man in his thirties or forties in good health and CMV-seropositive. Each CDR3 is given without its conserved first and last residue. Each record gives: V gene, J gene, CDR3 protein.

TRBV7-6	TRBJ2-1	ASSLDNNEQF
TRBV4-2	TRBJ2-7	ASSQWDLVGGSSYEQY
TRBV6-4	TRBJ1-1	ASSKTGLPEAF
TRBV19	TRBJ2-2	ASSETGGAAGELF
TRBV6-6	TRBJ1-3	ASLELTGGADTIY
TRBV28	TRBJ2-7	ASSPDSYEQY
TRBV11-3	TRBJ2-2	ASSPRTSNTGELF
TRBV18	TRBJ2-1	ASSPNRESSNEQF
TRBV6-1	TRBJ2-7	ASSTLAGGNEQY
TRBV7-9	TRBJ2-7	ASSPSGYEQY
TRBV7-3	TRBJ2-3	ASSPQSGLDTQY
TRBV30	TRBJ1-4	AGTGVRGEKLF
TRBV19	TRBJ1-1	ASRTGDRLTEAF
TRBV7-9	TRBJ1-2	ASSSGTGEDGYT
TRBV6-1	TRBJ2-7	ASQQGSYEQY
TRBV9	TRBJ2-1	ASSVAGTSHEQF
TRBV7-2	TRBJ1-1	ASSLLPALPSGF
TRBV6-4	TRBJ2-1	ASSDSGTGGYNEQF
TRBV5-1	TRBJ1-1	ASSPTGQPSEAF
TRBV5-6	TRBJ2-7	ASSGTGDEQY
TRBV12-2	TRBJ1-5	ASRPRQVSNQPQH
TRBV5-4	TRBJ2-5	ASSLSGASQETQY
TRBV9	TRBJ2-7	ASSGTGVEQY
TRBV19	TRBJ2-3	ASSTTSGGSDTQY
TRBV11-3	TRBJ2-7	ASSLGRGGAREQY
TRBV7-8	TRBJ1-2	ASSLFSYGYT
TRBV27	TRBJ1-1	ASSRQGLNTEAF
TRBV28	TRBJ1-1	ASSEYRGLSNTEAF
TRBV5-1	TRBJ1-1	ASSLAGDRMNTEAF